The T cell receptor beta chain described here comes from a study of T-cell reconstitution after alpha-beta-depleted transplantation in children. Study findings and constraints: Two months or so post-transplant, alpha-beta T cells reportedly derived from several hundred expanded graft clones. Some patients' high day-60 TCRbeta diversity was attributed to recipient cells surviving conditioning. By one year post-transplant, T-cell counts and diversity largely arose from T cells that were newly produced.

Between the trimmed V and J ends, which lost 4 bases and 0 bases, there was a span of 6 bases. The CDR3 spans 13 residues. CDR1 LNHDA and CDR2 SQIVND come from the germline V gene (reference sequence). Note on this clonotype: Its antigen is still unknown.

This sample's TCRbeta library carried unique molecular identifier barcodes. In TCRdb, the PCR reads were re-called with MiXCR into one record per CDR3 protein. This table holds about 460,000 distinct CDR3 sequences, approximately 10% found once. J is TRBJ1-1 and V is TRBV19; D gene ambiguous. The receptor comes from a female patient aged 2 to 10 who had a stem cell transplant for aplastic anemia, so the T cells may come from the graft donor. Material: PBMCs, mostly from graft donor cells, obtained 180 days after TCRalphabeta/CD19-depleted stem cell transplant. The CDR3 bases are TGTGCCAGTAGTACCAGCTTGAACACTGAAGCTTTCTTT. Translation: CASSTSLNTEAFF.